This paragraph reports one TCR beta chain. The entry originates in a study of blood T cell repertoires in COVID-19. The CDR3 runs 15 residues. Deletions cut 0 bases from V and 5 bases from J, with 13 bases between. The germline gives CDR1 SGHTA, CDR2 FQGNSA. Generated by immunoSEQ multiplex PCR, the TCRdb table keeps only in-frame clones and is missing some. Here the sample spans fewer than 250,000 clones, about 85% being singletons. Recovered Cohort 3 donors showed two negative PCRs, clearance, or symptom resolution. The receptor was derived from a young man who had recovered from COVID-19. The sequenced material came from PBMCs or T cells enriched from blood (not recorded which). This sequence joins TRBV7-2 and TRBJ1-1; D gene uncertain. CDR3 sequence reads: CASSLAPGERTEAFF. The CDR3 DNA is TGTGCCAGCAGCTTAGCCCCCGGAGAGAGGACTGAAGCTTTCTTT.